This TCR beta chain originates from a study of tumor-infiltrating lymphocytes in primary liver carcinoma. Study-level points and caveats: The proportion of top clones found throughout all five tumor regions was only about 7-25%.

The CDR3 is made up of 15 amino acids. Trimming cost V 4 bases and J 4 bases; bases outside gene matches: 9. Per germline, CDR1 SGHDT and CDR2 YYEEEE. To note about this clonotype: Its target is unknown.

Unsorted bulk tissue of roughly 20-31 mg yielded co-extracted RNA and DNA. There were only treatment-naive patients, all with chronic HBV infection. Samples were taken from five separate regions of every tumor. The input was 450 to 550 ng total RNA; TCR beta cDNA was made from it with a constant-region primer. ARM-PCR, slightly modified, supplied the TCR beta libraries through three nested multiplex PCR rounds. Forward primers for TRBV1-TRBV30 and a C-beta reverse primer served the first two PCR rounds, at around 9 cycles each. TCRdb passed the multiplex PCR reads through MiXCR, listing each CDR3 protein once. The sample has about 120,000 distinct CDR3 sequences, about 59% seen once.

Sequencing was carried out using liver tumor tissue from sampling region 1. Subset indicated: tumor region T1, superior pole. The chain links TRBV5-6 to TRBJ2-3; 7 nucleotides align to TRBD2. This clonotype originated in a woman aged 60 to 75 with primary liver carcinoma and hepatitis B virus infection. The CDR3 DNA sequence: TGTGCCAGCAGCCGGGGACTAAATCGCGCAGATACGCAGTATTTT. Amino acids: CASSRGLNRADTQYF.